This record concerns one TCR beta chain sequence. Its antigen is unknown. The data derive from a study of OX40 agonist ivuxolimab in advanced cancers. Study-level background: Three patients, one with hepatocellular carcinoma and two with cutaneous melanoma, responded partially. Broader study findings: Patients who responded partially at 0.1-3.0 mg/kg showed clonal expansion ranking among the lowest.

Assay used: immunoSEQ multiplex PCR; TCRdb lists only in-frame clones, some missing. This sample yields tens of thousands of clones, of which roughly 89% are seen a single time; 0.33% belongs to the top ten. CDR1 is SGHVT and CDR2 is SQSDAQ in the germline V gene. The CDR3 consists of 11 residues. Deletions cut 5 bases from V and 10 bases from J, with 9 bases between. The gene calls are TRBV7-4 and TRBJ2-1; D not resolved. Specimen: CD4+ or CD8+ T cells sorted from blood, collected in a trial of the OX40 agonist ivuxolimab. The sequence was collected from an adult with an advanced solid tumor such as melanoma, head and neck, liver or kidney cancer. The CDR3 reads CASSPGDEQFF. DNA of the CDR3: TGTGCCAGCAGCCCAGGTGACGAGCAGTTCTTC.